Listed below are T cell receptor beta chains from one sample, sequenced in a study of monozygotic twins with inflammatory bowel disease. TCRdb reanalyzed the 5' RACE reads and collapses them to one entry per CDR3 protein, without DNA. The sample totals roughly 330,000 distinct CDR3 sequences. The source material was blood. The receptor set was obtained from a human donor with ulcerative colitis or Crohn's disease, or a healthy co-twin of an affected twin (not recorded which). Each CDR3 is given with its conserved first and last residue. Each record gives: J gene, V gene, CDR3 length, CDR3 protein.

>TRBJ2-5|TRBV25-1|14
CASSGAGLVRTQYF
>TRBJ2-7|TRBV12-3/TRBV12-4|13
CASRVTGSYEQYF
>TRBJ1-1|TRBV25-1|13
CASTLGQGTEAFF
>TRBJ1-6|TRBV20-1|19
CSARIIFQATLLDNSPLHF
>TRBJ2-2|TRBV6-1|14
CASRGTGLAGELFF
>TRBJ2-7|TRBV20-1|12
CSARGGPYEQYF
>TRBJ2-7|TRBV9|14
CASSVGLDAYEQYF
>TRBJ2-7|TRBV30|12
CAWSGGAWEQYF
>TRBJ1-1|TRBV20-1|13
CSAARDRGTEAFF
>TRBJ2-6|TRBV20-1|19
CSARPEGGALNSGANVLTF
>TRBJ2-2|TRBV7-2|14
CASSPWGGTGELFF
>TRBJ2-2|TRBV19|15
CASRIGGSGTGELFF
>TRBJ1-1|TRBV20-1|12
CSARTGSTEAFF
>TRBJ2-1|TRBV7-8|17
CASSFPRLAGGPDEQFF
>TRBJ2-1|TRBV11-2|16
CASTTSTSSSYNEQFF
>TRBJ1-1|TRBV21-1|14
CASSKEGRATEAFF
>TRBJ2-7|TRBV4-3|14
CASSQGRGSYEQYF
>TRBJ1-2|TRBV6-5|15
CASSYSGGISYGYTF
>TRBJ1-2|TRBV4-1|18
CASSQVIIRDRGQDGYTF
>TRBJ2-5|TRBV4-1|16
CASSQEGPGRTETQYF
>TRBJ2-7|TRBV28|14
CASSLQGLLHEQYF
>TRBJ2-2|TRBV12-3/TRBV12-4|12
CASSLRIGELFF
>TRBJ2-2|TRBV11-3|15
CASSSTGQGTGELFF